This TCR beta chain appears in the sequencing data of a study of T cell clones after liver transplantation. Assay: immunoSEQ multiplex PCR; the TCRdb copy retains only in-frame clones and omits some. The table has 70,000 to 85,000 clones, 80% seen once. The clonotype originates from a human donor who received a liver transplant. This specimen consisted of CD4+ T cells from blood, obtained before liver transplant.

CDR3: CSVDRWTGSKTQYF. DNA of the CDR3: TGCAGCGTTGACCGGTGGACAGGTTCGAAGACCCAGTACTTC. The chain carries TRBV29-1 and TRBJ2-5; 7 positions match TRBD1. CDR1 is SQVTM and CDR2 is ANQGSEA in the germline V gene. CDR3 length equals 14 residues. Trimming took 3 bases from V and 6 from J; bases not matched to a gene: 10.